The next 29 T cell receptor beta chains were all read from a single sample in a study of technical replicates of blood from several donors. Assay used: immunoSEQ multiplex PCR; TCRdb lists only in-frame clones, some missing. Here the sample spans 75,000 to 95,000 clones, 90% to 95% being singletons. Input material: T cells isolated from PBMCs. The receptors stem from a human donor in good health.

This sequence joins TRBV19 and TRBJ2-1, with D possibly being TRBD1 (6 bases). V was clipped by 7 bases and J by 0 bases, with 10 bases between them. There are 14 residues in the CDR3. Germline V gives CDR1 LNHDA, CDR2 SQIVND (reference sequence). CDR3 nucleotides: TGTGCCAGTACGAGGGGGTACTCCTACAATGAGCAGTTCTTC. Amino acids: CASTRGYSYNEQFF.

The CDR3 bases are TGCAGTGCTTCACAGACCTACGAGCAGTACTTC. Amino acids: CSASQTYEQYF. This chain uses TRBV20-1 with TRBJ2-7; unclear D gene. Germline values: CDR1 DFQATT, CDR2 SNEGSKA (reference sequence). The ends were cut back, 5 bases at V and 2 bases at J, with 7 bases in the middle. The CDR3 contains 11 residues.

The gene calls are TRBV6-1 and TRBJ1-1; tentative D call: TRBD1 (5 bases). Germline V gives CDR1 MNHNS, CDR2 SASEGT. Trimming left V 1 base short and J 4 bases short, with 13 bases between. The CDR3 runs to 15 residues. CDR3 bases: TGTGCCAGCAGTGAAGGCAGGGAAGTAATCACTGAAGCTTTCTTT. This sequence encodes CASSEGREVITEAFF.

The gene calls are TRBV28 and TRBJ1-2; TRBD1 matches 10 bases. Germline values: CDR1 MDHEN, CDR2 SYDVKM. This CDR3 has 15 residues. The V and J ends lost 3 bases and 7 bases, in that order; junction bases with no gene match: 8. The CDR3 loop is CASSFSGTGDLGYTF. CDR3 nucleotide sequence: TGTGCCAGCAGTTTCTCCGGGACAGGGGATCTTGGCTACACCTTC.

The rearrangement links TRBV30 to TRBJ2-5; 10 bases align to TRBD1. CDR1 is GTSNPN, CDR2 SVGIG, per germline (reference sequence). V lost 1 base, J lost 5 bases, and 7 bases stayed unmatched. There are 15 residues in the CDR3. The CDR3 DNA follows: TGTGCCTGGAGTGCCGGGACAGGGGTTGGCGAGACCCAGTACTTC. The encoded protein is CAWSAGTGVGETQYF.

The chain's CDR3 is CASSSGLTTDTQYF. DNA of the CDR3: TGTGCCAGCAGCTCGGGACTAACCACAGATACGCAGTATTTT. This sequence joins TRBV7-6 and TRBJ2-3; 7 bases align to TRBD2. The trim removed 4 bases at V and 2 bases at J, leaving 3 bases unmatched. Germline-derived CDR1 and CDR2 are SGHVS and FNYEAQ. The CDR3 spans 14 residues.

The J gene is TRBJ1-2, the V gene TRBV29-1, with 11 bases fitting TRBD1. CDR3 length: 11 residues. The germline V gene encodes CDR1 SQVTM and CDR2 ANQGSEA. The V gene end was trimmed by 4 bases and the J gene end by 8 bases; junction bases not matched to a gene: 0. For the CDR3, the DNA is TGCAGCGTTGGGACAGGGGGCGGCTACACCTTC. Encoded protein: CSVGTGGGYTF. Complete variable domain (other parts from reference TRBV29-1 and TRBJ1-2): SAVISQKPSRDICQRGTSLTIQCQVDSQVTMMFWYRQQPGQSLTLIATANQGSEATYESGFVIDKFPISRPNLTFSTLTVSNMSPEDSSIYLCSVGTGGGYTFGSGTRLTVV.

CDR3 in DNA: TGTGCCATCAGTGAGTCGCCAGCTTCGGGCTATGGCTACACCTTC. This codes for CAISESPASGYGYTF. The chain has TRBV10-3 and TRBJ1-2; D is unclear. This CDR3 region has 15 residues. Germline CDR1 reads ENHRY; CDR2 reads SYGVKD. Trimming took 0 bases from V and 4 from J, leaving 12 bases between them.

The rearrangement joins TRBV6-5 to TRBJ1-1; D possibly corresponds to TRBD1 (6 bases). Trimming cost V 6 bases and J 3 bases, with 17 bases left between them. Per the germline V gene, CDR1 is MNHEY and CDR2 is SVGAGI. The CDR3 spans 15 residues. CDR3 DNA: TGTGCCAGCAGGTTCCACAGGGCGGCGGACACTGAAGCTTTCTTT. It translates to CASRFHRAADTEAFF.

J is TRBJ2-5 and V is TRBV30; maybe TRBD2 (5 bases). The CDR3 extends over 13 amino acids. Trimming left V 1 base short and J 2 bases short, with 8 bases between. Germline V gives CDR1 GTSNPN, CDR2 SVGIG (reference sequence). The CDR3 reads CAWSGGVQETQYF. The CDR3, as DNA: TGTGCCTGGAGTGGGGGAGTACAAGAGACCCAGTACTTC. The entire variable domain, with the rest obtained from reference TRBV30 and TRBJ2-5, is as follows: SQTIHQWPATLVQPVGSPLSLECTVEGTSNPNLYWYRQAAGRGLQLLFYSVGIGQISSEVPQNLSASRPQDRQFILSSKKLLLSDSGFYLCAWSGGVQETQYFGPGTRLLVL.

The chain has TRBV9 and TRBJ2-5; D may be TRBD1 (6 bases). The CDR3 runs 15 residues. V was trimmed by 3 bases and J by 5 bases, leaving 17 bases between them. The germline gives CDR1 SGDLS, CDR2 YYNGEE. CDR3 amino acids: CASSGGTSPWETQYF. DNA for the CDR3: TGTGCCAGCAGCGGAGGGACAAGTCCTTGGGAGACCCAGTACTTC.

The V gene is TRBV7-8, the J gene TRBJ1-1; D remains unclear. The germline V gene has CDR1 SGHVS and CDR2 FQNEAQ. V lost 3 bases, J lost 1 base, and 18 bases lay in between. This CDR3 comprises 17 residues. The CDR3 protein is CASSFTTGERSNTEAFF. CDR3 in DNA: TGTGCCAGCAGCTTCACTACGGGAGAACGGTCGAACACTGAAGCTTTCTTT.

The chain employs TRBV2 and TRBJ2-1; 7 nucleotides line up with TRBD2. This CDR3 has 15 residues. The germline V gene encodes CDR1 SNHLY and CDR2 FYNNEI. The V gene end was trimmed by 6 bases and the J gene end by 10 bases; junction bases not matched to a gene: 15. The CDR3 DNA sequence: TGTGCCAGCAGCGGCTTAAGCGGGGACCTTCGGGAGCAGTTCTTC. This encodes CASSGLSGDLREQFF.

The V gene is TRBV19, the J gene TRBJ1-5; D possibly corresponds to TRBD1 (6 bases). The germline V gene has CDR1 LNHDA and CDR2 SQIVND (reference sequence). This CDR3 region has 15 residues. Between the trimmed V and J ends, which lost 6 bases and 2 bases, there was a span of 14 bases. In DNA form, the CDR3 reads TGTGCCAGTAGCTCACCGGGACAACGCAATCAGCCCCAGCATTTT. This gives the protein CASSSPGQRNQPQHF.

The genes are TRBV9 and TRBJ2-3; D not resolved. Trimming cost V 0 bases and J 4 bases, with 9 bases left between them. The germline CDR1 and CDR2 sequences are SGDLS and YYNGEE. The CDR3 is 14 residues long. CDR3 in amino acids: CASSVGWASDTQYF. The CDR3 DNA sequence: TGTGCCAGCAGCGTAGGCTGGGCCTCAGATACGCAGTATTTT. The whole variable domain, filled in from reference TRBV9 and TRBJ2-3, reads DSGVTQTPKHLITATGQRVTLRCSPRSGDLSVYWYQQSLDQGLQFLIQYYNGEERAKGNILERFSAQQFPDLHSELNLSSLELGDSALYFCASSVGWASDTQYFGPGTRLTVL.

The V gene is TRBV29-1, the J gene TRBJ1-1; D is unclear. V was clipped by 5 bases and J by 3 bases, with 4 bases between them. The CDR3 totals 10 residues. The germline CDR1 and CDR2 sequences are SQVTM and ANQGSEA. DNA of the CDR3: TGCAGCGTTTTAGACACTGAAGCTTTCTTT. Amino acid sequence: CSVLDTEAFF.

The CDR3 spells CASSLAPDRSYEQYF. CDR3 sequence (DNA): TGTGCCAGCAGCTTAGCGCCGGACAGATCCTACGAGCAGTACTTC. The chain is built from TRBV7-8 and TRBJ2-7, with D possibly being TRBD1 (6 bases). Per germline, CDR1 SGHVS and CDR2 FQNEAQ. V was clipped by 0 bases and J by 1 base, with 10 bases between them. This CDR3 region has 15 residues.

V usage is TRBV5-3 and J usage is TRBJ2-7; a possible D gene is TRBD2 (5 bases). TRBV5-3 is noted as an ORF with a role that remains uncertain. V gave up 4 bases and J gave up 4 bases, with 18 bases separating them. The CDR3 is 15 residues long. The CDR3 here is CARSKKRPRPYEQYF. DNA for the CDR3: TGTGCCAGAAGCAAAAAGCGGCCCCGACCGTACGAGCAGTACTTC.

Here the CDR3 reads CATSGWDRNNYGYTF. DNA for the CDR3: TGTGCCACCAGCGGCTGGGACAGAAATAACTATGGCTACACCTTC. The rearrangement links TRBV15 to TRBJ1-2, with 7 bases lining up with TRBD1. Unmatched junction bases numbered 7, after V lost 5 bases and J lost 1 base. The CDR3 runs 15 residues. Looked up from germline, CDR1 is LNHNV and CDR2 is YYDKDF (reference sequence).

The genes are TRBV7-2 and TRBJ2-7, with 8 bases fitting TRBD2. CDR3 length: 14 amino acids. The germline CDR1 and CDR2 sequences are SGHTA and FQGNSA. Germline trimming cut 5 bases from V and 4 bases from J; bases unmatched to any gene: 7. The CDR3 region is CASSTRLAPYEQYF. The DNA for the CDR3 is TGTGCCAGCAGCACCAGACTAGCGCCTTACGAGCAGTACTTC.

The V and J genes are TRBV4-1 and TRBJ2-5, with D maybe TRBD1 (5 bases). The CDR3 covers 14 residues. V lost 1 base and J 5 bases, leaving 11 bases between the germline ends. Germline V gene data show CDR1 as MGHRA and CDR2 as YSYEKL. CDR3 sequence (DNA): TGCGCCAGCAGCCAAGCTCAGGGTGCGGAGACCCAGTACTTC. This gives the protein CASSQAQGAETQYF.

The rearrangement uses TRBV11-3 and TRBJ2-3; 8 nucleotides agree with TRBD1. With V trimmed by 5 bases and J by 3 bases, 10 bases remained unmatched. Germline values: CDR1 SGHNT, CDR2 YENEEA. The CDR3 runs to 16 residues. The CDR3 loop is CASSEVDREITDTQYF. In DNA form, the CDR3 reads TGTGCCAGCAGCGAAGTGGACAGGGAAATTACAGATACGCAGTATTTT.

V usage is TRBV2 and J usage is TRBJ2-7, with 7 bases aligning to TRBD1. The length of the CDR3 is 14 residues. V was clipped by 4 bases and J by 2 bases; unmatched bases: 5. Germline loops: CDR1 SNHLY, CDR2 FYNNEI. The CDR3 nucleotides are TGTGCCAGCAGTGGAAGGACAGGAGCCTACGAGCAGTACTTC. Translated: CASSGRTGAYEQYF.

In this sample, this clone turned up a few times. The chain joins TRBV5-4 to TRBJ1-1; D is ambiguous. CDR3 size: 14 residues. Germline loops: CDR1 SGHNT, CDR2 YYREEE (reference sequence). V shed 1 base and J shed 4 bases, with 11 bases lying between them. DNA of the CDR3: TGTGCCAGCAGCTTGATCGGGTTTGGCACTGAAGCTTTCTTT. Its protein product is CASSLIGFGTEAFF. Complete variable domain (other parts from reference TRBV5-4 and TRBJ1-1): ETGVTQSPTHLIKTRGQQVTLRCSSQSGHNTVSWYQQALGQGPQFIFQYYREEENGRGNFPPRFSGLQFPNYSSELNVNALELDDSALYLCASSLIGFGTEAFFGQGTRLTVV.

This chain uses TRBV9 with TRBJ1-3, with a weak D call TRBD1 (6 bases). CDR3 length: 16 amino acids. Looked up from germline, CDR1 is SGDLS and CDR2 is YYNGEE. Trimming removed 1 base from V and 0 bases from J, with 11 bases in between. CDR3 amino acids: CASSVSTGDSGNTIYF. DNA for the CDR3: TGTGCCAGCAGCGTATCGACAGGCGACTCTGGAAACACCATATATTTT.

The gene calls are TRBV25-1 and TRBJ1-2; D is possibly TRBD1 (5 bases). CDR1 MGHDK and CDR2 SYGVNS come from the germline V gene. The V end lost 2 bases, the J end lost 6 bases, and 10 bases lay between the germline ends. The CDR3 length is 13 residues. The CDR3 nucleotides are TGTGCCAGCAGTGAAAGGGGAAGTGATGGCTACACCTTC. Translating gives CASSERGSDGYTF.

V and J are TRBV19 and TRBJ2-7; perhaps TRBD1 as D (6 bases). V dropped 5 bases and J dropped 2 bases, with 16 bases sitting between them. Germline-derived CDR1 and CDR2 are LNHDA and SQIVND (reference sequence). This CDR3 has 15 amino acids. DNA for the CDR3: TGTGCCAGTAGTTCCTCCCAACAGGGTCCCTACGAGCAGTACTTC. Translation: CASSSSQQGPYEQYF.

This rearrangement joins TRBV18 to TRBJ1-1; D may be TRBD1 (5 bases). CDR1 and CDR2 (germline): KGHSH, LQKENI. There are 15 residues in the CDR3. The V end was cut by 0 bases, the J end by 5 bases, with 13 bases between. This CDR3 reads CASSPPGQVKTEAFF. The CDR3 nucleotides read TGTGCCAGCTCACCACCGGGGCAGGTAAAGACTGAAGCTTTCTTT.

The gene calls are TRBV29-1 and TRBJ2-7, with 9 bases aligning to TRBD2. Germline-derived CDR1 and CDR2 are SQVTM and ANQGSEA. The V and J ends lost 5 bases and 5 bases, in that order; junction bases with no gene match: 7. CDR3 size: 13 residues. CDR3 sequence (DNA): TGCAGCGTTTCGGCTAGCGGGAACCACGAGCAGTACTTC. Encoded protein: CSVSASGNHEQYF.